This T cell receptor beta chain was profiled in a study of cytomegalovirus exposure and HLA in healthy donors. Regarding the study as a whole: Solely CMV serostatus was available to characterize immune exposure. A missense variant in DCLRE1C was later tied to TCR beta V- and J-gene trimming. Among the CMV-associated chains, three were confirmed in vitro as specific for CMV antigens. Cytomegalovirus-associated status was assigned to fewer than 200 TCR beta chains.

This clone was found a few times. Its specificity is not known. The PCR made use of 60 Vbeta and 13 Jbeta primers. The method was immunoSEQ multiplex PCR; TCRdb's version includes in-frame clones alone and lacks a portion of them. The table records 83,000 or so clones, about 75% of them present only once. CDR3 size: 12 residues. Germline V gives CDR1 MNHNY, CDR2 SVGAGI (reference sequence). V was shortened by 7 bases and J by 5 bases, with 12 bases between the two germline ends. The sequence came from a young man in good health and CMV-seropositive. This chain joins TRBV6-6 and TRBJ2-7, with TRBD1 as a possible D gene (5 bases). Sequenced: PBMCs. The DNA of the CDR3 is TGTGCCAGCACAGGGTTCTTGAACGAGCAGTACTTC. This translates into CASTGFLNEQYF.